The clone carrying this TCR beta chain was seen many times. Antigen specificity is unknown. The sample originates from a study of CD8 T cells in ankylosing spondylitis. This CDR3 region has 16 residues. V lost 7 bases and J 6 bases, leaving 21 bases between the germline ends. General study results and limits: With a CD8+ phenotype, disease-linked clones were relatively rare in peripheral blood.

In making TCR beta libraries, quantitative 5'-RACE with molecular barcodes was used. Each CDR3 protein is one row after TCRdb ran MiXCR on the 5' RACE reads. The sample shows about 240,000 distinct CDR3 sequences, over 8.5% of them seen only once. The receptor was derived from a male donor with ankylosing spondylitis or in good health (not recorded which). The sequenced sample was blood, either unsorted or a sorted T cell fraction (not recorded which). The V and J genes are TRBV12-3 or TRBV12-4 and TRBJ1-4, with D maybe TRBD1 (6 bases). DNA for the CDR3: TGTGCCAGCAACCCTGGGGCCGGGACAAGGGATGAAAAACTGTTTTTT. It encodes CASNPGAGTRDEKLFF.